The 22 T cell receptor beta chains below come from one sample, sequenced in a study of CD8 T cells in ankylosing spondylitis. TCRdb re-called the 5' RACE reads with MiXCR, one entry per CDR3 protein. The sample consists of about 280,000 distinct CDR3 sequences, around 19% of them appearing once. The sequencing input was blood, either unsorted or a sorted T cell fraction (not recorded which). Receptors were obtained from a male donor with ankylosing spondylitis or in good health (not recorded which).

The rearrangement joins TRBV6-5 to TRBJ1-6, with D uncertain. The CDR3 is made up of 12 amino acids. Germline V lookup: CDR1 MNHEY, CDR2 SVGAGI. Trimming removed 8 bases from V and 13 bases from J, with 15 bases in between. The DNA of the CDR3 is TGTGCCAGCCGGACCGGGGAGGTCCCCCTCCACTTT. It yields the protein CASRTGEVPLHF.

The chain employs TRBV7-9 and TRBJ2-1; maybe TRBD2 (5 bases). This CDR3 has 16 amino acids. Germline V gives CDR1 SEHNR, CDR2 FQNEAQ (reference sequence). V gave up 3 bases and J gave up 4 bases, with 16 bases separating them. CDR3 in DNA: TGTGCCAGCAGCTTCCCTCCGAGCGGCTTGTACAATGAGCAGTTCTTC. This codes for CASSFPPSGLYNEQFF. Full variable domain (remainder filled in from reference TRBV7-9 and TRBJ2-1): DTGVSQNPRHKITKRGQNVTFRCDPISEHNRLYWYRQTLGQGPEFLTYFQNEAQLEKSRLLSDRFSAERPKGSFSTLEIQRTEQGDSAMYLCASSFPPSGLYNEQFFGPGTRLTVL.

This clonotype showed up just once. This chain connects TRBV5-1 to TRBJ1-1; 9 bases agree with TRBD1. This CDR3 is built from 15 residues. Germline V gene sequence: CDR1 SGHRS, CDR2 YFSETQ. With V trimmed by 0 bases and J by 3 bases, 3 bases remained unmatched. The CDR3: CASSLDTGGDTEAFF. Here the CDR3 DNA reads TGCGCCAGCAGCTTGGACACAGGGGGCGACACTGAAGCTTTCTTT.

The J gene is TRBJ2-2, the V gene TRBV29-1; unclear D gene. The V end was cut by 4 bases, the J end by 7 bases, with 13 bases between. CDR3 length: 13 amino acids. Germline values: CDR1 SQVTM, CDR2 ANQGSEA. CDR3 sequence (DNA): TGCAGCGTTGTACGCCAGGCAAACGGGGAGCTGTTTTTT. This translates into CSVVRQANGELFF.

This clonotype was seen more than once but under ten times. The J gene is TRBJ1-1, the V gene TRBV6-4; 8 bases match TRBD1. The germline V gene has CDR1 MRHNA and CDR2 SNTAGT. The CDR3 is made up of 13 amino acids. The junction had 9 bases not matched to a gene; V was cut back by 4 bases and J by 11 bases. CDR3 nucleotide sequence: TGTGCCAGCAGTGGGGTCAGGGGGCTTCCGGCTTTCTTT. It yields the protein CASSGVRGLPAFF.

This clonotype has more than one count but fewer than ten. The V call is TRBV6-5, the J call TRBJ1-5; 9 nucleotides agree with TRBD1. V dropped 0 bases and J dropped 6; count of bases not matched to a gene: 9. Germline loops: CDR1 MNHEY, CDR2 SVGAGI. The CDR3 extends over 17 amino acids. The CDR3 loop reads CASSYSSSGTGFQPQHF. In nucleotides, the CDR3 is TGTGCCAGCAGTTACTCCTCGTCCGGGACAGGGTTTCAGCCCCAGCATTTT.

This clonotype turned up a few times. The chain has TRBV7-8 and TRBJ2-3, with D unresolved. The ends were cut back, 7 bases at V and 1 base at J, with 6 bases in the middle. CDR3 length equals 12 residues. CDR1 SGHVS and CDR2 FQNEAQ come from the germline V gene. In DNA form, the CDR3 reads TGTGCCAGCAATTTAGGCACAGATACGCAGTATTTT. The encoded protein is CASNLGTDTQYF.

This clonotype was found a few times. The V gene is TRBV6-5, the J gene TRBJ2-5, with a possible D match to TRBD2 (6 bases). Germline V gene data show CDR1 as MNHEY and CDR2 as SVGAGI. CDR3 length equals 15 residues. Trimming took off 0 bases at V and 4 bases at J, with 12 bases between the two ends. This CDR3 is CASSYSRAGGETQYF. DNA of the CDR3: TGTGCCAGCAGTTACTCCCGCGCCGGGGGAGAGACCCAGTACTTC.

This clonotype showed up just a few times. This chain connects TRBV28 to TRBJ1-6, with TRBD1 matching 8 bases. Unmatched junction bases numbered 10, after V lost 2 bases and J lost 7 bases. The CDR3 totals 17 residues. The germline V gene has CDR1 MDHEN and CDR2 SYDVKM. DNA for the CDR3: TGTGCCAGCAGTTTACTATCAGGGGGCGTCGGAAATTCACCCCTCCACTTT. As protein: CASSLLSGGVGNSPLHF.

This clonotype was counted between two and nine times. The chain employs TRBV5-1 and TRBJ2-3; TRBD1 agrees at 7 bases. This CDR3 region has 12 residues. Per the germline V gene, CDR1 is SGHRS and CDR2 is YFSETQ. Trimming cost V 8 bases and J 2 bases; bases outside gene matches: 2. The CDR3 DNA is TGCGCCAGTGGACAGGACACAGATACGCAGTATTTT. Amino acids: CASGQDTDTQYF.

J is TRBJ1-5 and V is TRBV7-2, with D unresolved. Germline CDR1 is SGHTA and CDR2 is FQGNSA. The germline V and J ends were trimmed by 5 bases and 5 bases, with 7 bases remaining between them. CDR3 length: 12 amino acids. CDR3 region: CASSGPDQPQHF. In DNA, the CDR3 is TGTGCCAGCAGCGGACCTGATCAGCCCCAGCATTTT.

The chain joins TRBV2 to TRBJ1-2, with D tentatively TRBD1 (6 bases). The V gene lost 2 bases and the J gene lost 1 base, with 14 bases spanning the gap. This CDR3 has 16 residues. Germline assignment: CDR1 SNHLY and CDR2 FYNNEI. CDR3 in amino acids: CASSERGGGDNYGYTF. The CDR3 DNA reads TGTGCCAGCAGTGAAAGGGGGGGCGGAGATAACTATGGCTACACCTTC.

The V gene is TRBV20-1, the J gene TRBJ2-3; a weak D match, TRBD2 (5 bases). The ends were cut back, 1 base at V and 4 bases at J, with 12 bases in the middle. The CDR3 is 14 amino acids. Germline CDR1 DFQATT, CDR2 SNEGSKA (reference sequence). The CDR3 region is CSARGGEVADTQYF. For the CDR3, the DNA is TGCAGTGCTAGAGGGGGAGAAGTTGCAGATACGCAGTATTTT.

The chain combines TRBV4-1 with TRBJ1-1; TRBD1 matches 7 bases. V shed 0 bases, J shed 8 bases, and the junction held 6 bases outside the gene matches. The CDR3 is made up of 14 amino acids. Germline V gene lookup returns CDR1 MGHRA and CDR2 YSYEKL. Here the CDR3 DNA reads TGCGCCAGCAGCCAAGACCCGGACAGGCACGAAGCTTTCTTT. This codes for CASSQDPDRHEAFF.

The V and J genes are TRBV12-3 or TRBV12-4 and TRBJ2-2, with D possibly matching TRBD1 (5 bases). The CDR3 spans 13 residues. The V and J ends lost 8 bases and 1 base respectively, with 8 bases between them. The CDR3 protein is CASVRGNTGELFF. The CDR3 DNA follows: TGTGCCAGCGTTAGGGGGAACACCGGGGAGCTGTTTTTT.

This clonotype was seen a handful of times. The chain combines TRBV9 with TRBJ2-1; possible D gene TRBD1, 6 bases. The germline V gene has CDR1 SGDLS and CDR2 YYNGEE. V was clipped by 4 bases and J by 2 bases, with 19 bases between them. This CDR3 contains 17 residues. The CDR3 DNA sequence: TGTGCCAGCAGCCCGGGACAATTAGGTGGGGCCTACAATGAGCAGTTCTTC. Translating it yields CASSPGQLGGAYNEQFF.

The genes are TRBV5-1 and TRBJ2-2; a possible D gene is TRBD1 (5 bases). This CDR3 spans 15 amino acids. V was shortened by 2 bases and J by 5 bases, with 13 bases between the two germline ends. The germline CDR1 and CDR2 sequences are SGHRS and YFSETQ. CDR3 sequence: CASSFGASPTGELFF. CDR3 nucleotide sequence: TGCGCCAGCAGCTTTGGGGCTTCACCGACCGGGGAGCTGTTTTTT.

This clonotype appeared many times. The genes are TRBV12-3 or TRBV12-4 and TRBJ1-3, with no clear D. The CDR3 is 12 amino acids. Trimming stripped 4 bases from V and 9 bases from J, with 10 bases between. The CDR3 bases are TGTGCCAGCAGTTCCTTCCCCGGCACCATATATTTT. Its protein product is CASSSFPGTIYF.

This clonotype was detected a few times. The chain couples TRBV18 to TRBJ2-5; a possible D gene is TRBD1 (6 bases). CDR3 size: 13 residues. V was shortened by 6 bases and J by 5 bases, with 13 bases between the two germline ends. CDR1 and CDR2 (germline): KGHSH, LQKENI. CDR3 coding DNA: TGTGCCAGCTCGTCAGGGGAATGGGAGACCCAGTACTTC. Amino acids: CASSSGEWETQYF.

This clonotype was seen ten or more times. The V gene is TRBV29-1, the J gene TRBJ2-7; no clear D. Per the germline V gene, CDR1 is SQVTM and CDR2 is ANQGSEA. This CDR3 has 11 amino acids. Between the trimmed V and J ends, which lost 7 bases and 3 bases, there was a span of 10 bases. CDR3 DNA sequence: TGCAGCGCCTTACAAGGCTACGAGCAGTACGTC. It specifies CSALQGYEQYV.

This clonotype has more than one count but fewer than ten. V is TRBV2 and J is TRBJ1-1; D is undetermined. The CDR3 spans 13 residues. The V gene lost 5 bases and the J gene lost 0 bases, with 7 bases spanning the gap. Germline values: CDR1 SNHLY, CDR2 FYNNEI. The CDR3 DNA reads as TGTGCCAGCAGTTATTACATGAACACTGAAGCTTTCTTT. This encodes CASSYYMNTEAFF.

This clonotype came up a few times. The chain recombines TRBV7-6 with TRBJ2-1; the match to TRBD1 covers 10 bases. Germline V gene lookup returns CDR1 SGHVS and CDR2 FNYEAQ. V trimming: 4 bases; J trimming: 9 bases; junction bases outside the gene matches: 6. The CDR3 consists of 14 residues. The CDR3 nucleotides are TGTGCCAGCAGCTCGCGACAGGGGGCTATTGAGCAGTTCTTC. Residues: CASSSRQGAIEQFF.